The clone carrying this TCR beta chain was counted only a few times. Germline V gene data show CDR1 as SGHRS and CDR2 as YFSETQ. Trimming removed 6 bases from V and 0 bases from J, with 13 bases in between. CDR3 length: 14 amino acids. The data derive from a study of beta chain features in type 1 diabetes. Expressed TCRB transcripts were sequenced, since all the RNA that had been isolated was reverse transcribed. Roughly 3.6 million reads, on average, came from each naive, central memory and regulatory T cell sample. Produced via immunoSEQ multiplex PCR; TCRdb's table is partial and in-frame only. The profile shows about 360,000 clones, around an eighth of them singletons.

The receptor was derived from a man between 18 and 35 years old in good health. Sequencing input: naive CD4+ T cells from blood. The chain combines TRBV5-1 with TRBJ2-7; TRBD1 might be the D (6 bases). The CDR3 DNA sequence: TGCGCCAGCACCCCTACAGGGATCTCCTACGAGCAGTACTTC. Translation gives CASTPTGISYEQYF.